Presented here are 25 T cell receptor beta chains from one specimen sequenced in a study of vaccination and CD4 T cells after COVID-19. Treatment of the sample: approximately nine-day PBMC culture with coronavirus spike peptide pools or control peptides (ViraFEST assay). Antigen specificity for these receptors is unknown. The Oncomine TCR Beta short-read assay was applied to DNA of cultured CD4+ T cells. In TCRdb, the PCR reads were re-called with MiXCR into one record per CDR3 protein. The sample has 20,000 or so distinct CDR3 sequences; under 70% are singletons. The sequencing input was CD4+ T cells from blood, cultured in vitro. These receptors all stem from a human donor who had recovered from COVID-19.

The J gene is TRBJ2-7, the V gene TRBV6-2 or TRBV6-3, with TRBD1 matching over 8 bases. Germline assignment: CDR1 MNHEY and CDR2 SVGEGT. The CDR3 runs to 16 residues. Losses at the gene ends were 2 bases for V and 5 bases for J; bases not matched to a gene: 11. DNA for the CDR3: TGTGCCAGCAGTTACAACAGCCAGGGGGCGCGGAACGAGCAGTACTTC. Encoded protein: CASSYNSQGARNEQYF.

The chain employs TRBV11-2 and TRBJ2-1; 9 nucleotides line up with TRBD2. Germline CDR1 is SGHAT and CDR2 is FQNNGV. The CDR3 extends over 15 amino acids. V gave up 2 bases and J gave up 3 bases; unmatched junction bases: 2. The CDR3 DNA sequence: TGTGCCAGCAGCTTAATGACTAGCGGCTACAATGAGCAGTTCTTC. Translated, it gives CASSLMTSGYNEQFF.

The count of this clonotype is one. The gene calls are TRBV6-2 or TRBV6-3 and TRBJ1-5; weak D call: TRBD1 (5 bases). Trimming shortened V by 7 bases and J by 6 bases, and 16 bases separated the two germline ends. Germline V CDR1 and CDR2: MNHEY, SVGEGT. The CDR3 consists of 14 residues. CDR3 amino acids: CASTYGGVGQPQHF. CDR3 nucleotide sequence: TGTGCCAGCACCTACGGGGGGGTAGGTCAGCCCCAGCATTTT.

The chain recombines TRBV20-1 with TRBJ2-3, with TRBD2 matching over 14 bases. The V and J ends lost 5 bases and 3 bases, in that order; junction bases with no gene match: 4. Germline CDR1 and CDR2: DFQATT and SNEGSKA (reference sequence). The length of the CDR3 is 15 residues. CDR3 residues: CSAPRTSGRTDTQYF. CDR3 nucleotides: TGCAGTGCTCCCCGGACTAGCGGGAGGACAGATACGCAGTATTTT.

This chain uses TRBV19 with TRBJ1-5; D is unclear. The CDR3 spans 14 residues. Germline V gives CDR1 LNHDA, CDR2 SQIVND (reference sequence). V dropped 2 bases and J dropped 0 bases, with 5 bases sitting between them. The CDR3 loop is CASSIPVSNQPQHF. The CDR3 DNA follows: TGTGCCAGTAGTATACCCGTTAGCAATCAGCCCCAGCATTTT. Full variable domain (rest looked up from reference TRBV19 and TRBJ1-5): DGGITQSPKYLFRKEGQNVTLSCEQNLNHDAMYWYRQDPGQGLRLIYYSQIVNDFQKGDIAEGYSVSREKKESFPLTVTSAQKNPTAFYLCASSIPVSNQPQHFGDGTRLSIL.

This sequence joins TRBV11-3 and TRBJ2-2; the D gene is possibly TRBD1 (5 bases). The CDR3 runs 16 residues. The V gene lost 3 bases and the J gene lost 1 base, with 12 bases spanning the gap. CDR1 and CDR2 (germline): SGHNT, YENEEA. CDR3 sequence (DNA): TGTGCCAGCAGCTTCCAGGGTTTCGGGAACACCGGGGAGCTGTTTTTT. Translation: CASSFQGFGNTGELFF.

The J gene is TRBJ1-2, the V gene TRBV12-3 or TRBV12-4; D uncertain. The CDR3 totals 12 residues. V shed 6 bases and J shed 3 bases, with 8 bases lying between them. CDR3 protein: CASRSRDYGYTF. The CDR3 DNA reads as TGTGCCAGCAGGAGTCGGGACTATGGCTACACCTTC.

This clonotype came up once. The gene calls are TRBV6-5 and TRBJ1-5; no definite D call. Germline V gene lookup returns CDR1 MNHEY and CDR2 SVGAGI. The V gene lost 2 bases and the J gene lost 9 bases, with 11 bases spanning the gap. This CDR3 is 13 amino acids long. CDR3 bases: TGTGCCAGCAGTTACCCGAGTTGGCCGCCCCAGCATTTT. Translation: CASSYPSWPPQHF.

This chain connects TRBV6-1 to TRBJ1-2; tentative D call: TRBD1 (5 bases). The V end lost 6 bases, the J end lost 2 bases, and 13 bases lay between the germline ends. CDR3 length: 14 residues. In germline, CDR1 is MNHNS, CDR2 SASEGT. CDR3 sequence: CASSIQETNYGYTF. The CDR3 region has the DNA TGTGCCAGCAGCATACAGGAGACCAACTATGGCTACACCTTC.

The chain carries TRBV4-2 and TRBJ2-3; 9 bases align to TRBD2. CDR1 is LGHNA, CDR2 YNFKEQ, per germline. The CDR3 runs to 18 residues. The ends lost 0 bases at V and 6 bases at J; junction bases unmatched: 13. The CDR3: CASSQEPSGRIIQDTQYF. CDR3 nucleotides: TGTGCCAGCAGCCAAGAACCCAGCGGGAGGATAATCCAGGATACGCAGTATTTT.

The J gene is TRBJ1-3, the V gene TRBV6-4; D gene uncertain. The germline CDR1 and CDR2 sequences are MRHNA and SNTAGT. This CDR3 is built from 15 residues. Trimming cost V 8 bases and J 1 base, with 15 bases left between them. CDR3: CASPIHTVSGNTIYF. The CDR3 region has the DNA TGTGCCAGCCCTATTCACACAGTATCTGGAAACACCATATATTTT.

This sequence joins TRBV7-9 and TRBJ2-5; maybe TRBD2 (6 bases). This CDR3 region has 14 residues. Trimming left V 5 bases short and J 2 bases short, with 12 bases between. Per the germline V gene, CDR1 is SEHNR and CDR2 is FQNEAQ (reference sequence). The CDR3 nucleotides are TGTGCCAGCAGCAGAGCGGGCGGGCAAGAGACCCAGTACTTC. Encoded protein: CASSRAGGQETQYF.

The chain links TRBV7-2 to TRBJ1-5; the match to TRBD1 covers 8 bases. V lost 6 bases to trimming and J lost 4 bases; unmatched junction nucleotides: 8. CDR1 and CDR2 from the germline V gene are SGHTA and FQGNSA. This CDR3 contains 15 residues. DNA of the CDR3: TGTGCCAGCAGGGGGGGGACAGGAGTGAATCAGCCCCAGCATTTT. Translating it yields CASRGGTGVNQPQHF.

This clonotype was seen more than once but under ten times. This CDR3 is CASSYPERVTDTF. In nucleotides, the CDR3 is TGTGCCAGCAGTTACCCGGAAAGGGTGACAGACACCTTC. This chain connects TRBV6-5 to TRBJ1-2; a possible D gene is TRBD1 (5 bases). Germline assignment: CDR1 MNHEY and CDR2 SVGAGI. The V and J ends lost 2 bases and 12 bases respectively, with 16 bases between them. There are 13 residues in the CDR3.

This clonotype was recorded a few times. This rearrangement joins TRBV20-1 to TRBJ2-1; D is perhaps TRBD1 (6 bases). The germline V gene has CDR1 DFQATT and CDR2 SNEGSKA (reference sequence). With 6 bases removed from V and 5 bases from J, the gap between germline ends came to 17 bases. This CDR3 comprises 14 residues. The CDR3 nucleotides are TGCAGTGCGGGGACATTTCGTTCCGACAATGAGCAGTTCTTC. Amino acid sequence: CSAGTFRSDNEQFF.

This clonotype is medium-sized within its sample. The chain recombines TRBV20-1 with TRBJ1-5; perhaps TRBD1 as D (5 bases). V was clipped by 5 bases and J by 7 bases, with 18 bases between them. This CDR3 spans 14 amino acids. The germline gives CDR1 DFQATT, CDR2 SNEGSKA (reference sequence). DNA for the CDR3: TGCAGTGCTCCCCCGGACACCGTGGGACAGCCCCAGCATTTT. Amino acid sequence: CSAPPDTVGQPQHF.

The CDR3 loop reads CASSARVANTEAFF. CDR3 nucleotide sequence: TGTGCCAGCAGCGCCAGGGTCGCGAACACTGAAGCTTTCTTT. This rearrangement joins TRBV2 to TRBJ1-1, with a weak D call TRBD1 (5 bases). This CDR3 is built from 14 residues. Germline CDR1 is SNHLY and CDR2 is FYNNEI. Trimming left V 6 bases short and J 1 base short, with 12 bases between.

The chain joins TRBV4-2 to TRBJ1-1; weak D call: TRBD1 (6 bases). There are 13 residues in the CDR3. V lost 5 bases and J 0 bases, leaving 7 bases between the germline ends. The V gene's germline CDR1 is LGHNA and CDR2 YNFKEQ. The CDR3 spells CASSGQMNTEAFF. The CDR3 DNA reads TGTGCCAGCAGCGGACAGATGAACACTGAAGCTTTCTTT.

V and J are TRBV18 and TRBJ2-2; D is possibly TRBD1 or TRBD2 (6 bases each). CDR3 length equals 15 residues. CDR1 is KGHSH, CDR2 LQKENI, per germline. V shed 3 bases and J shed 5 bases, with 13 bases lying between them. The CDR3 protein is CASSPAGGGTGELFF. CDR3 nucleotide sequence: TGTGCCAGCTCACCCGCCGGAGGGGGTACCGGGGAGCTGTTTTTT.

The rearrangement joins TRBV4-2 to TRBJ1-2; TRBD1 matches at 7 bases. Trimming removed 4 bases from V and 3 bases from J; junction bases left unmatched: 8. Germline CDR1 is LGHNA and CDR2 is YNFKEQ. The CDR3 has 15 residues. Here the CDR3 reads CASSPYEGADYGYTF. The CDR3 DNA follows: TGTGCCAGCAGCCCCTATGAGGGGGCAGACTATGGCTACACCTTC.

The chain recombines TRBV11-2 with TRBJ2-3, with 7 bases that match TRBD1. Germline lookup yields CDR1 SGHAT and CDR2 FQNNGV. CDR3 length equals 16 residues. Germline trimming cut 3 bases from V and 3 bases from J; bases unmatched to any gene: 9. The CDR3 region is CASSLGRQGLTDTQYF. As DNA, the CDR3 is TGTGCCAGCAGCTTGGGAAGACAGGGATTAACAGATACGCAGTATTTT.

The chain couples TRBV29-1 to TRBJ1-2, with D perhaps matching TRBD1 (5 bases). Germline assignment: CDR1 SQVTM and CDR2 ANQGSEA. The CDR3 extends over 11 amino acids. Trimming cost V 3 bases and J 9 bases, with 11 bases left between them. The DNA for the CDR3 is TGCAGCGTTGAGGCGAGGGGTAGCTACACCTTC. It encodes CSVEARGSYTF.

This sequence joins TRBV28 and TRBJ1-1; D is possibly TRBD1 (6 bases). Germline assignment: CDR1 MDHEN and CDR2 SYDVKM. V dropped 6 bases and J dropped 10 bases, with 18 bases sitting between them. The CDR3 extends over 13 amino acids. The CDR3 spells CASRYGTLLGAFF. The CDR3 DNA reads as TGTGCCAGCAGATACGGGACACTCCTTGGAGCTTTCTTT. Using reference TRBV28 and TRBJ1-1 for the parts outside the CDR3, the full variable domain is DVKVTQSSRYLVKRTGEKVFLECVQDMDHENMFWYRQDPGLGLRLIYFSYDVKMKEKGDIPEGYSVSREKKERFSLILESASTNQTSMYLCASRYGTLLGAFFGQGTRLTVV.

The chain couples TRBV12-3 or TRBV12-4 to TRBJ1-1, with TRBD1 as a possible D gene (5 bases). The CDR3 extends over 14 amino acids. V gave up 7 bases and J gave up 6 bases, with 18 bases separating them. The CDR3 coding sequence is TGTGCCAGCACAGTGACAGACGGAAAGGCTGAAGCTTTCTTT. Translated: CASTVTDGKAEAFF.

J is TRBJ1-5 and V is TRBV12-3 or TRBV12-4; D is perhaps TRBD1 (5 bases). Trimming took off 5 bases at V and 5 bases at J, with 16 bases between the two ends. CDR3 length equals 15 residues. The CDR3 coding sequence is TGTGCCAGCAGTCCATCGGGGGGATTATATCAGCCCCAGCATTTT. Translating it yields CASSPSGGLYQPQHF.